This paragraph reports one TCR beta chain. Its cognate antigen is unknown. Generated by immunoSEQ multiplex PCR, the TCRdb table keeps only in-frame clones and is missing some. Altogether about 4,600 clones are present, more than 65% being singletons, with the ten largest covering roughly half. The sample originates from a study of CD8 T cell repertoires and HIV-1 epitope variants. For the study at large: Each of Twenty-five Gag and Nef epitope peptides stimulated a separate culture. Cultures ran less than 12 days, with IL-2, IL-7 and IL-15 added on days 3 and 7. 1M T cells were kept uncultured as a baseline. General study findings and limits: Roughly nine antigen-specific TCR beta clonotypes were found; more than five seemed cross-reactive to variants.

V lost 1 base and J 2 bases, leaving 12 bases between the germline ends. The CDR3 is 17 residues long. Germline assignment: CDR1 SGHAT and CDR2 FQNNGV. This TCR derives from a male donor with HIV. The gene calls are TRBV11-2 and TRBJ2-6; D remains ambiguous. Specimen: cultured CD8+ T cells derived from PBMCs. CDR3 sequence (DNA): TGTGCCAGCAGCTTAGGATGGTCGTCGGCTGGGGCCAACGTCCTGACTTTC. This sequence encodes CASSLGWSSAGANVLTF. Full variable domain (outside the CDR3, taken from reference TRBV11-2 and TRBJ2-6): EAGVAQSPRYKIIEKRQSVAFWCNPISGHATLYWYQQILGQGPKLLIQFQNNGVVDDSQLPKDRFSAERLKGVDSTLKIQPAKLEDSAVYLCASSLGWSSAGANVLTFGAGSRLTVL.